These 11 T cell receptor beta chains originate from one sample sequenced in a study of cytomegalovirus exposure and HLA in healthy donors. Clones were read by immunoSEQ multiplex PCR, and TCRdb kept only the in-frame ones, dropping some. There are around 230,000 clones in the sample; about 90% occur only once, and around 1.2% lies in the top ten. The sequenced material came from PBMCs. These receptors all come from a woman aged 25 to 39 in good health and CMV-seropositive.

V is TRBV28 and J is TRBJ1-2; D may be TRBD1 (5 bases). With 2 bases removed from V and 6 bases from J, the gap between germline ends came to 13 bases. The CDR3 has 14 amino acids. The germline V gene encodes CDR1 MDHEN and CDR2 SYDVKM. CDR3 sequence reads: CASSLRDRSNGYTF. CDR3 in DNA: TGTGCCAGCAGTTTACGCGACAGATCTAATGGCTACACCTTC.

The rearrangement links TRBV9 to TRBJ2-1; TRBD2 might be the D (5 bases). V lost 0 bases and J 10 bases, leaving 17 bases between the germline ends. This CDR3 has 15 residues. The germline V gene has CDR1 SGDLS and CDR2 YYNGEE. The CDR3, as DNA: TGTGCCAGCAGCGTAGAGTGGGGAGATTCGGGGGAGCAGTTCTTC. Translation gives CASSVEWGDSGEQFF.

The rearrangement links TRBV5-1 to TRBJ1-1, with no clear D. Germline V gene sequence: CDR1 SGHRS, CDR2 YFSETQ. The CDR3 length is 14 residues. The V and J ends lost 0 bases and 4 bases respectively, with 10 bases between them. The CDR3 sequence is CASSLDRRSTEAFF. DNA of the CDR3: TGCGCCAGCAGCTTGGACAGAAGGTCCACTGAAGCTTTCTTT. Combining the CDR3 with reference TRBV5-1 and TRBJ1-1 gives the whole variable domain KAGVTQTPRYLIKTRGQQVTLSCSPISGHRSVSWYQQTPGQGLQFLFEYFSETQRNKGNFPGRFSGRQFSNSRSEMNVSTLELGDSALYLCASSLDRRSTEAFFGQGTRLTVV.

The rearrangement uses TRBV7-8 and TRBJ2-5; 8 bases agree with TRBD2. J lost 1 base, V lost 1 base, and 8 bases had no gene match. The CDR3 covers 17 residues. Germline lookup yields CDR1 SGHVS and CDR2 FQNEAQ. The CDR3 protein is CASSLGFVAGSQETQYF. The CDR3 DNA sequence: TGTGCCAGCAGCTTAGGTTTTGTAGCGGGGAGCCAAGAGACCCAGTACTTC.

The chain has TRBV27 and TRBJ1-1; 7 bases match TRBD1. CDR1 MNHEY and CDR2 SMNVEV come from the germline V gene (reference sequence). This CDR3 has 14 amino acids. The ends lost 6 bases at V and 4 bases at J; junction bases unmatched: 8. The CDR3 nucleotides read TGTGCCAGCAGCGGACCAGGGGGAGGCACTGAAGCTTTCTTT. Translating it yields CASSGPGGGTEAFF.

This sequence joins TRBV28 and TRBJ2-1; TRBD2 might be the D (6 bases). CDR1 is MDHEN and CDR2 is SYDVKM in the germline V gene. The CDR3 runs 13 residues. Trimming took 6 bases from V and 15 from J, leaving 21 bases between them. This CDR3 is CASRPRGGNSRFF. The CDR3 DNA reads as TGTGCCAGCAGGCCCCGAGGAGGGAATAGTCGGTTCTTC.

This clone was seen a single time. The V call is TRBV7-6, the J call TRBJ2-2, with TRBD2 identical over 10 bases. With V trimmed by 5 bases and J by 1 base, 7 bases remained unmatched. This CDR3 has 17 amino acids. Per germline, CDR1 SGHVS and CDR2 FNYEAQ. The CDR3 DNA reads as TGTGCCAGCAGCCCCAAGACTAGCGGGCAGAACACCGGGGAGCTGTTTTTT. Residues: CASSPKTSGQNTGELFF.

This sequence joins TRBV10-2 and TRBJ1-5, with 11 bases matching TRBD1. Per the germline V gene, CDR1 is WSHSY and CDR2 is SAAADI. The CDR3 sequence is 17 residues long. Trimming took 2 bases from V and 3 from J; bases not matched to a gene: 6. CDR3 sequence: CASSEPRTGGLNQPQHF. CDR3 nucleotide sequence: TGCGCCAGCAGTGAGCCTCGGACAGGGGGCCTCAATCAGCCCCAGCATTTT.

The V call is TRBV10-3, the J call TRBJ1-1; 7 bases match TRBD1. The V gene's germline CDR1 is ENHRY and CDR2 SYGVKD. With 3 bases clipped from V and 7 bases from J, the junction kept 11 bases outside the gene matches. This CDR3 comprises 15 residues. The CDR3 sequence is CAISEQGSPKGEAFF. DNA for the CDR3: TGTGCCATCAGTGAACAGGGGTCACCTAAGGGTGAAGCTTTCTTT.

This rearrangement joins TRBV5-1 to TRBJ2-3; 8 nucleotides match TRBD2. The CDR3 has 15 residues. With V trimmed by 4 bases and J by 7 bases, 11 bases remained unmatched. Germline V CDR1 and CDR2: SGHRS, YFSETQ. The CDR3 here is CASSLISTSEYTQYF. The CDR3 DNA reads TGCGCCAGCAGCCTCATCTCGACTAGCGAATATACGCAGTATTTT. Based on the CDR3 plus reference TRBV5-1 and TRBJ2-3, the full variable domain is KAGVTQTPRYLIKTRGQQVTLSCSPISGHRSVSWYQQTPGQGLQFLFEYFSETQRNKGNFPGRFSGRQFSNSRSEMNVSTLELGDSALYLCASSLISTSEYTQYFGPGTRLTVL.

This clone has more than one count but fewer than ten. A read error may produce the germline difference seen at one junction end. The rearrangement uses TRBV6-5 and TRBJ2-2; D is ambiguous. CDR1 is MNHEY and CDR2 is SVGAGI in the germline V gene. The CDR3 runs 13 residues. CDR3 coding DNA: TGTGCCAGCAGTTACCCAGGCACCAGGGAGCTGTTTTTT. Translation: CASSYPGTRELFF.